In its sample, the clone carrying this T cell receptor (beta chain) was seen many times. The repertoire was sequenced with immunoSEQ multiplex PCR; TCRdb's copy has only in-frame clones and lacks some. The sample includes about 100,000 clones, around four fifths of them seen just once. V lost 4 bases to trimming and J lost 1 base; unmatched junction nucleotides: 6. This CDR3 has 15 residues. Germline V lookup: CDR1 MNHEY, CDR2 SMNVEV (reference sequence). This sample is drawn from a study of blood T cell repertoires in COVID-19. Sequencing was done on a sample of peripheral blood. The rearrangement uses TRBV27 and TRBJ2-5; 7 nucleotides agree with TRBD1. The TCR comes from a woman in her seventies with acute or convalescent COVID-19. The CDR3 sequence: CASSSSGQAQETQYF. The CDR3 nucleotides are TGTGCCAGCAGTTCAAGCGGACAGGCCCAAGAGACCCAGTACTTC.